This TCR beta chain stems from a study of T-cell reconstitution after alpha-beta-depleted transplantation in children. Findings and caveats of the study: Once a year had passed after transplant, T-cell counts and diversity came mostly from newly produced T cells. Reported findings indicate that, about two months after transplant, alpha-beta T cells came from several hundred expanded clones, which were derived from non-depleted graft cells.

Preparing the TCRbeta library involved the use of unique molecular identifiers. Using its own MiXCR run on the PCR reads, TCRdb lists one record per CDR3 protein. The sample yields roughly 200,000 distinct CDR3 sequences, roughly 11% seen once. The table lists this clonotype with many counts. Its target is unknown. The V and J ends lost 2 bases and 3 bases respectively, with 10 bases between them. The germline V gene has CDR1 DFQATT and CDR2 SNEGSKA (reference sequence). This CDR3 has 13 residues. Sequencing was performed on PBMCs, taken before TCRalphabeta/CD19-depleted stem cell transplant. The rearrangement uses TRBV20-1 and TRBJ1-1, with D possibly TRBD1 on 5 matching bases. The TCR originated in a child less than two years old with acute myeloid leukemia, due to receive a stem cell transplant. The chain's CDR3 is CSARPGWDTEAFF. The CDR3 DNA follows: TGCAGTGCTAGACCAGGGTGGGACACTGAAGCTTTCTTT.